This passage covers 7 T cell receptor beta chains from one sample sequenced in a study of Ad26.COV2.S vaccination and SARS-CoV-2 variants. The method was immunoSEQ multiplex PCR; TCRdb's version includes in-frame clones alone and lacks a portion of them. This repertoire shows roughly 300,000 clones, around nine tenths found once; its top ten account for about 10%. As for treatment: over 15 received Ad26.COV2.S at low or high dose, single or two shots; 5 received placebo; per-sample allocation not given. On day 63 after the first injection, vaccine and placebo recipients gave samples. Here the sequenced sample was peripheral blood, taken in a trial of Ad26.COV2.S vaccine versus placebo. These receptors were obtained from a person aged 18-65 years who received the Ad26.COV2.S COVID-19 vaccine or a placebo.

J is TRBJ1-2 and V is TRBV14; no reliable D call. The CDR3 extends over 14 amino acids. Germline V CDR1 and CDR2: SGHDN, FVKESK. Trimming removed 0 bases from V and 4 bases from J, with 9 bases in between. Here the CDR3 reads CASSQDSISYGYTF. The DNA for the CDR3 is TGTGCCAGCAGCCAAGACAGCATCTCCTATGGCTACACCTTC.

The chain is built from TRBV7-2 and TRBJ1-2, with D perhaps TRBD1 (5 bases). The germline V gene encodes CDR1 SGHTA and CDR2 FQGNSA. The CDR3 is 15 amino acids. V was trimmed by 4 bases and J by 4 bases, leaving 16 bases between them. The CDR3 coding sequence is TGTGCCAGCAGCTCCAAAGGTTGGGGGTTCTATGGCTACACCTTC. Translation gives CASSSKGWGFYGYTF. The full variable domain, completed using reference TRBV7-2 and TRBJ1-2, is GAGVSQSPSNKVTEKGKDVELRCDPISGHTALYWYRQSLGQGLEFLIYFQGNSAPDKSGLPSDRFSAERTGGSVSTLTIQRTQQEDSAVYLCASSSKGWGFYGYTFGSGTRLTVV.

The chain recombines TRBV4-3 with TRBJ2-7; TRBD1 or TRBD2 may be the D gene (5 bases each). The germline V gene encodes CDR1 LGHNA and CDR2 YSLEER. Trimming pared 4 bases from V and 2 bases from J, leaving 12 bases between. This CDR3 region has 14 residues. CDR3 bases: TGCGCCAGCAGCCCCTCGCCGGGGCCCTACGAGCAGTACTTC. Translation gives CASSPSPGPYEQYF.

The V call is TRBV7-7, the J call TRBJ2-1, with 7 bases matching TRBD2. Germline V CDR1 and CDR2: SSHAT, FNYEAQ (reference sequence). The J segment lost 7 bases and the V segment lost 5 bases, leaving 11 bases of the junction unmatched. CDR3 length: 15 residues. CDR3 protein: CASSRGGRAGNEQFF. As DNA, the CDR3 is TGTGCCAGCAGCCGTGGGGGTCGAGCGGGGAATGAGCAGTTCTTC. Using reference TRBV7-7 and TRBJ2-1 for the parts outside the CDR3, the full variable domain is GAGVSQSPRYKVTKRGQDVTLRCDPISSHATLYWYQQALGQGPEFLTYFNYEAQPDKSGLPSDRFSAERPEGSISTLTIQRTEQRDSAMYRCASSRGGRAGNEQFFGPGTRLTVL.

The chain uses TRBV6-2 or TRBV6-3 and TRBJ1-5; possible D gene TRBD1, 6 bases. Germline V lookup: CDR1 MNHEY, CDR2 SVGEGT. This CDR3 region has 17 residues. Trimming took off 6 bases at V and 2 bases at J, with 20 bases between the two ends. Here the CDR3 DNA reads TGTGCCAGCAGCCAGAGGCCAACAGGGTCGGGCAATCAGCCCCAGCATTTT. This gives the protein CASSQRPTGSGNQPQHF.

DNA for the CDR3: TGTGCCAGCAGCTCCCGCAGCGGGAGGGTTTACAATGAGCAGTTCTTC. This encodes CASSSRSGRVYNEQFF. The chain combines TRBV7-2 with TRBJ2-1, with 10 bases aligning to TRBD2. Germline lookup yields CDR1 SGHTA and CDR2 FQGNSA. The CDR3 is made up of 16 amino acids. V lost 4 bases and J lost 4; bases outside the gene matches: 7. The variable domain in full, completed from reference TRBV7-2 and TRBJ2-1, reads GAGVSQSPSNKVTEKGKDVELRCDPISGHTALYWYRQSLGQGLEFLIYFQGNSAPDKSGLPSDRFSAERTGGSVSTLTIQRTQQEDSAVYLCASSSRSGRVYNEQFFGPGTRLTVL.

This chain uses TRBV19 with TRBJ2-5, with 9 bases identical to TRBD1. Per the germline V gene, CDR1 is LNHDA and CDR2 is SQIVND (reference sequence). Germline trimming cut 4 bases from V and 9 bases from J; bases unmatched to any gene: 18. The CDR3 runs 17 residues. CDR3 sequence: CASSTRTGEFIGEAQYF. CDR3 nucleotide sequence: TGTGCCAGTAGTACCCGGACAGGGGAATTTATTGGTGAGGCCCAGTACTTC.